What follows are 2 T cell receptor beta chains derived from one specimen sequenced in a study of shared clonotypes between healthy human individuals. Sequenced by immunoSEQ multiplex PCR; TCRdb stores in-frame clones only, minus some. The sample lists more than 450,000 clones; approximately 85% were seen once. Sequencing input: PBMCs. These receptors were obtained from a middle-aged woman in good health. Some clones in this sample may be carry-over from other donors' samples.

There are a few counts of this clone. The J gene is TRBJ1-1, the V gene TRBV7-2; unclear D gene. The CDR3 extends over 14 amino acids. The germline V and J ends were trimmed by 5 bases and 2 bases, with 12 bases remaining between them. Germline V gives CDR1 SGHTA, CDR2 FQGNSA. The CDR3 DNA reads TGTGCCAGCAGCCCTGGAGCATCAAACACTGAAGCTTTCTTT. It translates to CASSPGASNTEAFF. Full variable domain (remainder filled in from reference TRBV7-2 and TRBJ1-1): GAGVSQSPSNKVTEKGKDVELRCDPISGHTALYWYRQSLGQGLEFLIYFQGNSAPDKSGLPSDRFSAERTGGSVSTLTIQRTQQEDSAVYLCASSPGASNTEAFFGQGTRLTVV.

The chain links TRBV19 to TRBJ2-5, with D possibly called TRBD1 or TRBD2 (6 bases each). CDR3 size: 16 residues. V lost 4 bases to trimming and J lost 4 bases, with 19 bases between them. Germline V gives CDR1 LNHDA, CDR2 SQIVND (reference sequence). The CDR3: CASSKGGARYSETQYF. Written as DNA, the CDR3 is TGTGCCAGTAGTAAGGGGGGAGCCCGATATTCAGAGACCCAGTACTTC.